A single sample is the source of the 27 T cell receptor beta chains below, sequenced in a study of blood T cell repertoires in COVID-19. The assay was immunoSEQ multiplex PCR, and TCRdb's table has in-frame clones only and misses some. Here the sample spans approximately 390,000 clones, around 90% being singletons. The sample was peripheral blood. The receptors here all came from a man in his late teens or twenties with active or convalescent COVID-19.

The V gene is TRBV27, the J gene TRBJ1-1, with D uncertain. CDR1 is MNHEY and CDR2 is SMNVEV in the germline V gene (reference sequence). This CDR3 comprises 13 residues. V was pared by 2 bases and J by 3 bases, with 7 bases between. For the CDR3, the DNA is TGTGCCAGCAGTTTAAACCTATACACTGAAGCTTTCTTT. It is translated as CASSLNLYTEAFF.

The rearrangement links TRBV5-1 to TRBJ1-1, with TRBD1 matching over 9 bases. J gave up 2 bases and V 3 bases, and 5 bases lay outside the gene matches. CDR3 length: 15 residues. The germline gives CDR1 SGHRS, CDR2 YFSETQ. As DNA, the CDR3 is TGCGCCAGCAGCTGGTCGACAGGGGGAAACACTGAAGCTTTCTTT. Translated, it gives CASSWSTGGNTEAFF.

The gene calls are TRBV3-1 (or the pseudogene TRBV3-2) and TRBJ1-4, with 8 bases fitting TRBD1. CDR3 length: 14 residues. Germline CDR1 and CDR2: LGHDT and YNNKEL (reference sequence). V lost 4 bases to trimming and J lost 6 bases; unmatched junction nucleotides: 4. CDR3 in amino acids: CASSPRQGYEKLFF. The CDR3 coding sequence is TGTGCCAGCAGCCCAAGACAGGGGTATGAAAAACTGTTTTTT.

The chain is built from TRBV28 and TRBJ1-1; D gene unclear. The germline V gene has CDR1 MDHEN and CDR2 SYDVKM. The CDR3 extends over 15 amino acids. V lost 6 bases and J 1 base, leaving 15 bases between the germline ends. The CDR3: CASRPEGGPNTEAFF. The DNA of the CDR3 is TGTGCCAGCAGACCCGAGGGAGGACCGAACACTGAAGCTTTCTTT.

A word on this clone: The same CDR3 arises from other DNA sequences in this sample as well. This chain connects TRBV6-5 to TRBJ1-1; TRBD1 agrees at 7 bases. Germline CDR1 and CDR2: MNHEY and SVGAGI. V was clipped by 2 bases and J by 1 base; unmatched bases: 1. The CDR3 has 14 amino acids. CDR3 bases: TGTGCCAGCAGTTACGGGACAGCGAACACTGAAGCTTTCTTT. Its translation: CASSYGTANTEAFF.

This clone was found a few times. The V gene is TRBV6-6, the J gene TRBJ1-5; D perhaps matches TRBD1 (5 bases). CDR1 is MNHNY and CDR2 is SVGAGI in the germline V gene (reference sequence). This CDR3 has 18 residues. Between the trimmed V and J ends, which lost 5 bases and 3 bases, there was a span of 23 bases. The CDR3 DNA reads TGTGCCAGCAGTCTTAGGGGTCGGGCCAGGGTGGACAATCAGCCCCAGCATTTT. Its translation is CASSLRGRARVDNQPQHF.

V is TRBV5-6 and J is TRBJ1-2; TRBD1 agrees at 8 bases. This CDR3 contains 13 residues. J gave up 8 bases and V 3 bases, and 6 bases lay outside the gene matches. The germline CDR1 and CDR2 sequences are SGHDT and YYEEEE. The CDR3 nucleotides are TGTGCCAGCAGCTCTCAGGGGGCGCGGGGCTACACCTTC. Translated: CASSSQGARGYTF.

This chain uses TRBV14 with TRBJ1-1, with D unresolved. This CDR3 is 13 amino acids long. V was pared by 0 bases and J by 6 bases, with 8 bases between. CDR1 SGHDN and CDR2 FVKESK come from the germline V gene. This CDR3 is CASSQDREAEAFF. The CDR3 DNA is TGTGCCAGCAGCCAAGATCGCGAGGCTGAAGCTTTCTTT. The whole variable domain, filled in from reference TRBV14 and TRBJ1-1, reads EAGVTQFPSHSVIEKGQTVTLRCDPISGHDNLYWYRRVMGKEIKFLLHFVKESKQDESGMPNNRFLAERTGGTYSTLKVQPAELEDSGVYFCASSQDREAEAFFGQGTRLTVV.

In the case of this clone: The junction differs from germline at one of its ends, possibly a read error. V gene TRBV29-1 combines with J gene TRBJ1-1, with D unresolved. Germline CDR1 is SQVTM and CDR2 is ANQGSEA. The CDR3 totals 11 residues. CDR3 in amino acids: CSLDRNTEAFF. The DNA of the CDR3 is TGCAGCCTTGACCGTAACACTGAAGCTTTCTTT.

The chain employs TRBV9 and TRBJ2-3, with 8 bases matching TRBD2. Trimming took 4 bases from V and 2 from J; bases not matched to a gene: 9. The CDR3 contains 16 residues. CDR1 and CDR2 from the germline V gene are SGDLS and YYNGEE. CDR3 region: CASSLLGTRATDTQYF. The CDR3 region has the DNA TGTGCCAGCAGCCTCCTCGGGACTAGAGCCACAGATACGCAGTATTTT.

The V and J genes are TRBV25-1 and TRBJ2-1; D is ambiguous. V was cut by 4 bases and J by 9 bases, with 13 bases left in between. The CDR3 totals 13 residues. Germline V gives CDR1 MGHDK, CDR2 SYGVNS. DNA for the CDR3: TGTGCCAGCAGTGCCGGCGACATTCGTGAGCAGTTCTTC. It codes for CASSAGDIREQFF.

The V gene is TRBV7-2, the J gene TRBJ2-5, with 12 bases fitting TRBD2. With V trimmed by 5 bases and J by 2 bases, 6 bases remained unmatched. Germline loops: CDR1 SGHTA, CDR2 FQGNSA. The CDR3 has 16 amino acids. This CDR3 is CASSPPLAGGQETQYF. As DNA, the CDR3 is TGTGCCAGCAGCCCCCCCCTAGCGGGGGGGCAAGAGACCCAGTACTTC.

The chain carries TRBV27 and TRBJ2-5; 9 positions match TRBD1. The CDR3 length is 15 residues. The V gene's germline CDR1 is MNHEY and CDR2 SMNVEV (reference sequence). Trimming at V came to 3 bases and at J to 2 bases, leaving 4 bases not matched to a gene. CDR3 DNA sequence: TGTGCCAGCAGTTTCCTCGGGACAGGGCAAGAGACCCAGTACTTC. This gives the protein CASSFLGTGQETQYF.

CDR3 DNA: TGTGCCAGTAGTAATGGACGGGGGAACACTGAAGCTTTCTTT. Translation gives CASSNGRGNTEAFF. V is TRBV19 and J is TRBJ1-1; no clear D gene. Germline assignment: CDR1 LNHDA and CDR2 SQIVND (reference sequence). The CDR3 runs to 14 residues. Trimming left V 4 bases short and J 1 base short, with 10 bases between.

In this sample, this clone turned up once. This sequence joins TRBV9 and TRBJ2-3; 8 bases are shared with TRBD2. V dropped 0 bases and J dropped 3; count of bases not matched to a gene: 6. The germline V gene encodes CDR1 SGDLS and CDR2 YYNGEE. The CDR3 runs to 16 residues. CDR3 protein: CASSVAVGTRTDTQYF. The CDR3 DNA is TGTGCCAGCAGCGTAGCTGTGGGGACTAGGACAGATACGCAGTATTTT.

V usage is TRBV4-3 and J usage is TRBJ2-2; no clear D. In germline, CDR1 is LGHNA, CDR2 YSLEER. The CDR3 runs to 13 residues. The V gene lost 2 bases and the J gene lost 5 bases, with 6 bases spanning the gap. The CDR3 loop is CASSQSRTGELFF. In DNA form, the CDR3 reads TGCGCCAGCAGCCAAAGCAGGACCGGGGAGCTGTTTTTT.

The rearrangement links TRBV6-5 to TRBJ1-1, with D perhaps matching TRBD1 (5 bases). V was cut by 3 bases and J by 0 bases, with 8 bases left in between. The CDR3 spans 14 residues. From germline, CDR1 is MNHEY and CDR2 SVGAGI. The CDR3 nucleotides are TGTGCCAGCAGTTATGGGGGGGTGAACACTGAAGCTTTCTTT. Amino acids: CASSYGGVNTEAFF.

The chain carries TRBV7-2 and TRBJ2-1; D gene uncertain. The germline CDR1 and CDR2 sequences are SGHTA and FQGNSA. Trimming stripped 3 bases from V and 2 bases from J, with 11 bases between. This CDR3 has 15 amino acids. The CDR3, as DNA: TGTGCCAGCAGCTTTGAAAGAGGCACCTACAATGAGCAGTTCTTC. This gives the protein CASSFERGTYNEQFF.

The genes are TRBV7-2 and TRBJ2-3; 8 bases agree with TRBD2. Germline CDR1 and CDR2: SGHTA and FQGNSA. Germline trimming cut 6 bases from V and 4 bases from J; bases unmatched to any gene: 9. The CDR3 contains 15 residues. CDR3 protein: CASSSNRGGPDTQYF. CDR3 DNA sequence: TGTGCCAGCAGTTCAAACCGGGGGGGCCCAGATACGCAGTATTTT.

This clone was counted between two and nine times. The CDR3 region is CASSVGAGGTEKLFF. CDR3 coding DNA: TGTGCCAGCAGCGTCGGGGCAGGGGGCACAGAAAAACTGTTTTTT. The chain is built from TRBV25-1 and TRBJ1-4; 8 bases map to TRBD1. This CDR3 region has 15 residues. Germline trimming cut 6 bases from V and 8 bases from J; bases unmatched to any gene: 11. Per the germline V gene, CDR1 is MGHDK and CDR2 is SYGVNS.

The rearrangement uses TRBV7-9 and TRBJ1-5; TRBD1 matches 10 bases. The CDR3 contains 14 residues. J gave up 7 bases and V 5 bases, and 5 bases lay outside the gene matches. Germline lookup yields CDR1 SEHNR and CDR2 FQNEAQ (reference sequence). The CDR3 DNA reads TGTGCCAGCAGCCTCGGACAGGGGGAACAGCCCCAGCATTTT. Protein: CASSLGQGEQPQHF.

This rearrangement joins TRBV28 to TRBJ1-5, with D tentatively TRBD1 (6 bases). Trimming removed 2 bases from V and 1 base from J, with 9 bases in between. Germline V gene lookup returns CDR1 MDHEN and CDR2 SYDVKM. The CDR3 extends over 15 amino acids. The CDR3 region has the DNA TGTGCCAGCAGTTTAGGGGGCCTAAGCAATCAGCCCCAGCATTTT. It codes for CASSLGGLSNQPQHF.

The genes are TRBV7-2 and TRBJ1-1; unclear D gene. The ends were cut back, 1 base at V and 9 bases at J, with 9 bases in the middle. Germline V gene data show CDR1 as SGHTA and CDR2 as FQGNSA. The CDR3 has 12 residues. The CDR3 sequence is CASSLVASKAFF. In nucleotides, the CDR3 is TGTGCCAGCAGCTTAGTGGCTAGTAAAGCTTTCTTT. The full variable domain, its missing parts supplied by reference TRBV7-2 and TRBJ1-1, is GAGVSQSPSNKVTEKGKDVELRCDPISGHTALYWYRQSLGQGLEFLIYFQGNSAPDKSGLPSDRFSAERTGGSVSTLTIQRTQQEDSAVYLCASSLVASKAFFGQGTRLTVV.

This chain connects TRBV5-1 to TRBJ1-1; no firm D call. From germline, CDR1 is SGHRS and CDR2 YFSETQ. V was pared by 3 bases and J by 0 bases, with 12 bases between. This CDR3 comprises 15 residues. CDR3 nucleotide sequence: TGCGCCAGCAGCTCCGACGTAACAGTGAACACTGAAGCTTTCTTT. This encodes CASSSDVTVNTEAFF.

V is TRBV4-1 and J is TRBJ2-7; a possible D gene is TRBD1 (6 bases). The CDR3 has 13 amino acids. Germline loops: CDR1 MGHRA, CDR2 YSYEKL. V lost 3 bases and J 4 bases, leaving 10 bases between the germline ends. The DNA for the CDR3 is TGCGCCAGCAGCCATACACAGGGATACGAGCAGTACTTC. The encoded protein is CASSHTQGYEQYF.

The rearrangement links TRBV3-1 (or the pseudogene TRBV3-2) to TRBJ1-1; possible D gene TRBD1, 6 bases. V lost 3 bases to trimming and J lost 4 bases, with 18 bases between them. The CDR3 is made up of 16 amino acids. Germline CDR1 LGHDT, CDR2 YNNKEL (reference sequence). CDR3 residues: CASSHVFRGGVTEAFF. CDR3 sequence (DNA): TGTGCCAGCAGCCATGTTTTCCGGGGGGGCGTCACTGAAGCTTTCTTT.

The chain has TRBV5-1 and TRBJ2-5, with TRBD2 identical over 11 bases. CDR3 length: 15 residues. V trimming: 5 bases; J trimming: 1 base; junction bases outside the gene matches: 4. Germline CDR1 and CDR2: SGHRS and YFSETQ. The CDR3 DNA reads TGCGCCAGCAGTCTAGCGGGAGGCCCCCAAGAGACCCAGTACTTC. Its protein is CASSLAGGPQETQYF.